This T cell receptor (beta chain) was recorded in a study of shared clonotypes between healthy human individuals (dated by TCRdb to the early 2020s). About the full investigation: The cohort included a few men and a couple of women between 18 and 49 years of age. For each donor, CD4 naive and CD4 memory were each given three plates, CD8 naive was given two plates, and CD8 memory was given one plate. Blood TCR repertoires of a handful of healthy adults were deeply sequenced to estimate repertoire size and the extent of clonotype sharing between individuals. To increase sequencing depth and limit assay-specific biases, TCR repertoire library preparation and sequencing were carried out by different laboratories using diverse techniques. Leukapheresis yielded between about 0.94 and 10 billion PBMCs per donor.

TCR CDR3 regions were amplified from genomic DNA by multiplex PCR using the deep immunoSEQ assay. For each cell subset, the extracted genomic DNA was distributed evenly across all wells of several immunoSEQ 96-well plates, and each plate served as one replicate. For sorted subsets, 200 to 250 ng of genomic DNA, equivalent to roughly 30,000 T cell genomes, went into each replicate PCR. The purified libraries were quantified using a Qubit 3.0 fluorometer, sized with a Bioanalyzer 2100, and then quantified again using the KAPA Library Quantification kit. A separate single-read 150-cycle Illumina NextSeq 550 flow cell was used to sequence each immunoSEQ 96-well plate. The original methods were these. Because the immunoSEQ output held only junctional sequences and lacked quality scores, the filtering could not match the filtering applied to full-length reads. Sequences were annotated with PyIR, a Python wrapper for IgBLAST v1.9, and V/J genes and CDR3 were assigned using IMGT germline references. Reads were removed for weak V/J assignments (E-value above 1e-6), missing CDR3, stop codons, out-of-frame junctions, or ambiguous translated residues. V3J clonotypes were defined as sequences sharing the same inferred V gene, J gene, and CDR3 amino acid sequence. Percentage overlap between repertoires was calculated by dividing the number of shared unique clonotypes by the size of the smaller repertoire. Three approaches were used to assess repertoire richness: RTK rarefaction, the Chao1 estimator, and Recon v2.1 estimates of unobserved clonotypes. Generation probabilities were computed with OLGA for all TCRbeta clonotypes obtained by the gDNA method from several donors. Here the immuneACCESS table is served through TCRdb, limited to in-frame sequences with V and J called. Missing clones are a known gap in these copies; in checked studies unresolved V genes cover under half, and the rest lacks a known reason. For V, J and clone size, that table is used; D and trimming come from the DNA. This sample has around 1.5 million clones in its table, and around 98% of those were observed once. About 0.45% of the sample is held by the ten biggest clonotypes.

General findings and caveats noted by the study authors: Even with the large sequencing depth, rarefaction of the sorted-subset datasets indicated that sequencing was incomplete. Compared with non-shared clonotypes, the clonotypes found in all four sorted-subset donors had higher generation probabilities. Because the study included only a small number of donors, the genetic and exposure-history diversity represented was limited. Only blood was sampled, and tissue TCR repertoires likely differ from those in blood. Estimated clonotype richness was generally larger for naive than for memory subsets. Across four donors, about 5.2% of naive CD4, approximately 3.6% of naive CD8, about 2.3% of memory CD4, and roughly 0.41% of memory CD8 clonotypes were shared. Pairwise subsampling indicated that sequencing depth was expected to affect the degree of clonotype sharing among donors.

The donors were healthy, HIV-negative adults with no recently reported acute infections or vaccinations. Only Caucasian adults living in Nashville, Tennessee, USA were represented among the donors. CD4+ T cells were enriched through magnetic negative selection, after which naive cells were positively selected on CD45RA and the remaining negative fraction served as the memory subset. Blood was collected by leukapheresis, and PBMCs were isolated by Ficoll-Histopaque density gradient centrifugation and then cryopreserved in liquid nitrogen vapor phase. Analytical flow cytometry was used to check the purity and quantity of each magnetically sorted T cell population. Genomic DNA was isolated from every sorted fraction and measured by UV absorbance on a Nanodrop 2000c. The germline V gene yields SGHTA for CDR1 and FQGNSA for CDR2. From its cysteine to its phenylalanine, the CDR3 spans 17 amino acids. Only the CDR3 region is kept as DNA, spanning 51 bases read in frame from base 1. Trimming at the junction amounts to 5 bases on V and 4 bases on J, and the germline ends lie 21 bases apart.

A remark on this clone: Its antigen is still unknown. Base-call qualities are not available, and no considerably larger clone is one nucleotide away.

The chain is assembled from TRBV7-2 and TRBJ2-4, with the D gene possibly TRBD1 or TRBD2, each one fitting 7 bases. Sequenced sample: naive CD4+ T cells sorted from blood. Per the publication, the cell subset or site label means: CD45RA+ positively selected. This TCR was recovered from a man aged 25 to 45 in good health. The nucleotide sequence is TGTGCCAGCAGCCATAGCCCAGGGAGGGGGCTTAAAAACATTCAGTACTTC. Its protein product is CASSHSPGRGLKNIQYF.